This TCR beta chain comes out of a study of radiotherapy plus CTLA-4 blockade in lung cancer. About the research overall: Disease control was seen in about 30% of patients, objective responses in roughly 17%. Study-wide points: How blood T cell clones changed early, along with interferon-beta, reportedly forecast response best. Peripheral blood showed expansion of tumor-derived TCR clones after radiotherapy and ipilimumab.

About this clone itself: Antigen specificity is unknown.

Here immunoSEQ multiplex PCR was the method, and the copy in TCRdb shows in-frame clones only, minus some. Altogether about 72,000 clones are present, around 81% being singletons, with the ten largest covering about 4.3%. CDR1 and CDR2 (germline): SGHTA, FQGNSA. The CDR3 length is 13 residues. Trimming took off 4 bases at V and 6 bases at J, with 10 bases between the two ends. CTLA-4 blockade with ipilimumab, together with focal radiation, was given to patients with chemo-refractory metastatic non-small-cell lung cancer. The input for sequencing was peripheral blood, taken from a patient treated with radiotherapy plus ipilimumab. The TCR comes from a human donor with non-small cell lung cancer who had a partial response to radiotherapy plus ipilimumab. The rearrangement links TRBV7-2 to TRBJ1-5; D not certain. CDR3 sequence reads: CASSSFQAQPQHF. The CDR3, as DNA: TGTGCCAGCAGCTCTTTCCAGGCTCAGCCCCAGCATTTT.